This T cell receptor (beta chain) emerged from a study of CD8 T cells in Susac syndrome (dated by TCRdb to the late 2010s). In the study overall: Repertoire sequencing was used to test whether CD8+ T cell activation and differentiation in Susac syndrome was antigen driven.

On this clonotype itself: Its antigen is still unknown. No much larger clonotype is one base removed from it; base qualities were not supplied.

High-throughput TCR beta sequencing profiled peripheral blood CD8+ and CD4+ T cells from healthy donors, Susac syndrome patients and multiple sclerosis patients. The multiple sclerosis controls were treatment-naive patients who had stable or active relapsing-remitting disease and met the revised McDonald criteria. CD8+ TEMRA cells were enriched by FACS, while bulk CD8+ and CD4+ T cells were purified by magnetic negative isolation. Blood was drawn into EDTA tubes, processed within 24 hours, and PBMCs were isolated by density gradient centrifugation. PBMCs intended for TCR sequencing were cryopreserved in liquid nitrogen and thawed later in a water bath at 37 degrees C. The sorted or isolated CD4+, CD8+ and CD8+ TEMRA cells had a purity of 90% or higher. In the germline V gene, CDR1 corresponds to ENHRY and CDR2 to SYGVKD. The CDR3 covers 12 residues, taking in both the cysteine and the phenylalanine. CDR3 DNA is the only sequence kept; it has 36 bases, read in frame from the first base. Relative to germline, V is 11 bases shorter and J is 1 base shorter, with 11 bases between their ends.

What the authors observed across the whole study: The number of individuals in the TCR sequencing and HLA analysis was acknowledged as relatively small.

RNA was extracted using the RNeasy kit, and roughly 0.45 to 1 microgram was reverse transcribed with random hexamers. TCR beta CDR3 regions were amplified with the immunoSEQ multiplex PCR assay covering 54 Vbeta and 13 Jbeta segments. PCR amplification bias was corrected using a synthetic template baseline for primer optimization and computational correction. As for the original processing: Only productive sequences were kept, with reads annotated to V, D and J genes according to IMGT and analyzed in immunoSEQ Analyzer. Clonality was computed as one minus Shannon entropy normalized by log2 of the number of productive unique sequences. Public and private clones were assessed among the 100 most prevalent clones of each patient and control. Clones were defined as Susac-specific when absent from the healthy and MS cohorts, from approximately 1,100 published viral clones and from other ImmuneACCESS disease sequences. The raw public data were reprocessed by TCRdb itself: fastp quality trimming at Q25, MiXCR clonotype calling, in-frame beta chains only. Identical CDR3 proteins give one entry, which carries the most common genes and DNA. The authors' filters were not applied to this entry. Within this sample are about 140,000 distinct CDR3 sequences, with approximately 96% of them counted one time only. Around 0.12% of the sample goes to the ten largest clones.

The sequence links TRBV10-3 to TRBJ1-1; TRBD1 could be the D gene, as 5 bases match. Material: CD4+ T cells from PBMCs. The clonotype originates from a human donor with multiple sclerosis. The DNA is as follows: TGTGCCTCCCGGGGCCAGAACACTGAAGCTTTCTTT. This sequence encodes CASRGQNTEAFF.